Listed here are 6 T cell receptor beta chains from one sample, sequenced in a study of T cell responses to AZD1222 COVID-19 vaccine (dated by TCRdb to the early 2020s). Libraries were made using the immunoSEQ multiplex PCR assay. TCRdb retrieved this table from immuneACCESS and kept in-frame rearrangements only. Not all clones are present; in checked studies, unresolved V genes account for under half, and no reason is known for the remainder. Present in this sample are about 180,000 clones, about 90% of which were seen just once. Less than 3% of the sample is taken by the ten largest. The sample's time point label, decoded: baseline before first vaccination. This material consisted of peripheral blood, taken on day 0 of AZD1222 vaccination. The receptors were gathered from an adult in good health.

The chain employs TRBV18 and TRBJ2-5, with D possibly TRBD1 on 6 matching bases. The CDR3 extends over 13 amino acids. CDR1 is KGHSH and CDR2 is LQKENI in the germline V gene. V was trimmed by 6 bases and J by 2 bases, leaving 10 bases between them. The CDR3 nucleotides are TGTGCCAGCTCCAACAGGGCTCAAGAGACCCAGTACTTC. It specifies CASSNRAQETQYF.

This clone was detected once. V is TRBV6-5 and J is TRBJ2-7, with D possibly called TRBD1 or TRBD2 (5 bases each). The CDR3 runs 15 residues. Germline-derived CDR1 and CDR2 are MNHEY and SVGAGI. Trimming took off 6 bases at V and 2 bases at J, with 17 bases between the two ends. Here the CDR3 DNA reads TGTGCCAGCAGCCTATACCGGGACCCCGCCTACGAGCAGTACTTC. It is translated as CASSLYRDPAYEQYF.

This chain connects TRBV30 to TRBJ2-3; a possible D gene is TRBD1 (6 bases). This CDR3 is built from 14 residues. V was shortened by 5 bases and J by 1 base, with 13 bases between the two germline ends. CDR1 and CDR2 (germline): GTSNPN, SVGIG (reference sequence). Here the CDR3 DNA reads TGTGCCTGGGAGGGCAGGGGCCGCACAGATACGCAGTATTTT. Amino acid sequence: CAWEGRGRTDTQYF.

The chain links TRBV2 to TRBJ1-6; possible D gene TRBD1, 6 bases. Germline lookup yields CDR1 SNHLY and CDR2 FYNNEI. The CDR3 sequence is 13 residues long. V was clipped by 7 bases and J by 7 bases, with 11 bases between them. The CDR3, as DNA: TGTGCCAGCATTAGGACAGAGAATTCACCCCTCCACTTT. It translates to CASIRTENSPLHF. Together with reference TRBV2 and TRBJ1-6, the CDR3 gives the full variable domain: EPEVTQTPSHQVTQMGQEVILRCVPISNHLYFYWYRQILGQKVEFLVSFYNNEISEKSEIFDDQFSVERPDGSNFTLKIRSTKLEDSAMYFCASIRTENSPLHFGNGTRLTVT.

The rearrangement joins TRBV5-5 to TRBJ2-3, with D unresolved. CDR3 length equals 14 residues. Germline V gives CDR1 SGHKS, CDR2 YYEKEE (reference sequence). V dropped 1 base and J dropped 1 base, with 7 bases sitting between them. The CDR3, as DNA: TGTGCCAGCAGCTTGACTTTTGGCACAGATACGCAGTATTTT. Translated: CASSLTFGTDTQYF. The whole variable domain, filled in from reference TRBV5-5 and TRBJ2-3, reads DAGVTQSPTHLIKTRGQQVTLRCSPISGHKSVSWYQQVLGQGPQFIFQYYEKEERGRGNFPDRFSARQFPNYSSELNVNALLLGDSALYLCASSLTFGTDTQYFGPGTRLTVL.

The rearrangement uses TRBV2 and TRBJ2-7, with a tentative D call TRBD1 (6 bases). CDR3 length: 14 residues. Germline CDR1 and CDR2: SNHLY and FYNNEI. V was shortened by 7 bases and J by 4 bases, with 17 bases between the two germline ends. The CDR3 spells CASTEGTSLYEQYF. The CDR3 DNA is TGTGCCAGCACCGAGGGGACATCTCTTTACGAGCAGTACTTC. Using reference TRBV2 and TRBJ2-7 for the parts outside the CDR3, the full variable domain is EPEVTQTPSHQVTQMGQEVILRCVPISNHLYFYWYRQILGQKVEFLVSFYNNEISEKSEIFDDQFSVERPDGSNFTLKIRSTKLEDSAMYFCASTEGTSLYEQYFGPGTRLTVT.